This T cell receptor (beta chain) was found in a study of shared clonotypes between healthy human individuals. Overall study results and limits: Rarefaction showed that sequencing of sorted subsets was incomplete (despite large depth). Non-shared clonotypes had lower generation probabilities than those shared by all four donors. Naive CD4 clonotypes were shared across a handful of donors at approximately 5.3%.

TCRdb keeps only in-frame clones here, not all; method: immunoSEQ multiplex PCR. The sample shows more than 2 million clones, approximately 94% of them seen only once. Terminally differentiated effector memory CD45RA+ cells were excluded from the naive CD8 cells, which were CD45RO-negative and positively selected for CCR7. Caucasian adults residing in Nashville, Tennessee made up all the donors. The V gene lost 1 base and the J gene lost 6 bases, with 7 bases spanning the gap. The CDR3 length is 12 residues. Germline V lookup: CDR1 SGHDT, CDR2 YYEEEE. In the case of this clone: What it binds is not known.

Sequenced sample: naive CD8+ T cells sorted from blood. This TCR came from a man aged 18 to 35 in good health. The chain combines TRBV5-6 with TRBJ1-2; D uncertain. The CDR3, as DNA: TGTGCCAGCAGCTTGTCAGATGATGGCTACACCTTC. Protein sequence: CASSLSDDGYTF.